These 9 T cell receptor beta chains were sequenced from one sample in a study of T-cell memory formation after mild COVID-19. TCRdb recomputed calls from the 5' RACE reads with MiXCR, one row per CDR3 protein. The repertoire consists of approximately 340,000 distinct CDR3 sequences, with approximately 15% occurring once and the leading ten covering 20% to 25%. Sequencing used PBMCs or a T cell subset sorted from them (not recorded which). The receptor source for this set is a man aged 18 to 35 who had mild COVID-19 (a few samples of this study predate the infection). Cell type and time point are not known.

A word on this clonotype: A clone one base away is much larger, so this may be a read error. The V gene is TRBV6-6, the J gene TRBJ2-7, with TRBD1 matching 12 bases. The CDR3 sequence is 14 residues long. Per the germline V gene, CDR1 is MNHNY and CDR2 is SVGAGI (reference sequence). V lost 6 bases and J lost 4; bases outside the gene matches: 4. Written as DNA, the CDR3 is TGTGCCAGCAGACCGGGACAGGGGGCTTACGAGCAGTACTTC. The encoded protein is CASRPGQGAYEQYF.

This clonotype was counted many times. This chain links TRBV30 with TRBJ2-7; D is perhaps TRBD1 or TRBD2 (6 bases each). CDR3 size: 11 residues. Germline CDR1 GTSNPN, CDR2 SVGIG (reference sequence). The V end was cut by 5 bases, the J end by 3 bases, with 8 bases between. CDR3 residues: CAWGGRYEQYF. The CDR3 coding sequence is TGTGCCTGGGGGGGGCGCTACGAGCAGTACTTC.

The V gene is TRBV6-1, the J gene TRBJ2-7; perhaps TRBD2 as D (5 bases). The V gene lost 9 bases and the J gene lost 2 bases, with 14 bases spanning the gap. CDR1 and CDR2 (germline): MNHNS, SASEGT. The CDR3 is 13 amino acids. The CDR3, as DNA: TGTGCCAGGTGGGAGAGTGACACCTACGAGCAGTACGTC. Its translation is CARWESDTYEQYV.

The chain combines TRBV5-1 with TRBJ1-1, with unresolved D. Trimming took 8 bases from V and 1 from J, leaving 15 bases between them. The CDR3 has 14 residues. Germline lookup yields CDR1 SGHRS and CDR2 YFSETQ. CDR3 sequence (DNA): TGCGCCAGTGGGCCACGGATATCGAACACTGAAGCTTTCTTT. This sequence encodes CASGPRISNTEAFF.

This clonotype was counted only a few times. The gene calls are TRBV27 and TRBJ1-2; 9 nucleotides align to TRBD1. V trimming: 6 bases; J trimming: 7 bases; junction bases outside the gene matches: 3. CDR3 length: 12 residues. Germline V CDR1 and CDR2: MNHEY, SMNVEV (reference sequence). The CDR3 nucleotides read TGTGCCAGCAGACAGGGGGCGGGTGGCTACACCTTC. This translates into CASRQGAGGYTF.

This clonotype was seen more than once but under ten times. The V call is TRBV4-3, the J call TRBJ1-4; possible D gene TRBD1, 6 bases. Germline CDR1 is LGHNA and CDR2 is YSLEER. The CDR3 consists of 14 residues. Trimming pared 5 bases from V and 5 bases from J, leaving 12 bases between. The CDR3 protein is CASSGDKGNEKLFF. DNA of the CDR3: TGCGCCAGCAGCGGGGACAAGGGGAATGAAAAACTGTTTTTT.

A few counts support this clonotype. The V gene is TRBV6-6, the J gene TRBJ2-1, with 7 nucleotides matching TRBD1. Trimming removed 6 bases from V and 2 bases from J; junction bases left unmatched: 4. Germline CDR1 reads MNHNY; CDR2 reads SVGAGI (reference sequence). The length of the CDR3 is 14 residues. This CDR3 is CASRTTGTYNEQFF. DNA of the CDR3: TGTGCCAGCAGAACGACAGGGACCTACAATGAGCAGTTCTTC.

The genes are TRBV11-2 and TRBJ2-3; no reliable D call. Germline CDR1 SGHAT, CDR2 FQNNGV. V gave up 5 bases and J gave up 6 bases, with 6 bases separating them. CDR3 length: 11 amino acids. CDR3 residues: CASSIWDTQYF. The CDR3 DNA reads TGTGCCAGCAGCATCTGGGATACGCAGTATTTT. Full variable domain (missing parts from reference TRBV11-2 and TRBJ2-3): EAGVAQSPRYKIIEKRQSVAFWCNPISGHATLYWYQQILGQGPKLLIQFQNNGVVDDSQLPKDRFSAERLKGVDSTLKIQPAKLEDSAVYLCASSIWDTQYFGPGTRLTVL.

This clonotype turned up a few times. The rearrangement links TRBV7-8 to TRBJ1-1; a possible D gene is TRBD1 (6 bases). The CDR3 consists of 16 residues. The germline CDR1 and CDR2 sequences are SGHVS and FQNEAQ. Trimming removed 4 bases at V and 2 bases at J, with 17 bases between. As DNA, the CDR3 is TGTGCCAGCAGCTCCCCCCTCGGCAGGGGAAACACTGAAGCTTTCTTT. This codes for CASSSPLGRGNTEAFF.